The rows below give T cell receptor beta chains drawn from one sample of a study of beta chain features in type 1 diabetes. Produced via immunoSEQ multiplex PCR; TCRdb's table is partial and in-frame only. Here the sample spans approximately 260,000 clones, about 24% being singletons. Sequences were obtained from naive CD4+ T cells from blood. All receptors come from a woman aged 25 to 39 with type 1 diabetes. Each CDR3 is given with its conserved first and last residue. D genes are given only for firm matches. The size field is filled for only some rows; it gives once, few, many or a size class.

TRBV5-1	TRBJ2-3	NA	NA	TGCGCCAGCAGTTTAGACAAATTCACAGATACGCAGTATTTT	CASSLDKFTDTQYF
TRBV7-2	TRBJ1-1	NA	NA	TGTGCCAGCAGCTTATATCGAGCTGAAGCTTTCTTT	CASSLYRAEAFF
TRBV6-5	TRBJ1-2	NA	NA	TGTGCCAGCTCTTCACGGGTTTTGTCGGATGGCTACACCTTC	CASSSRVLSDGYTF
TRBV15	TRBJ2-7	NA	TRBD2	TGTGCCACCAGGAGAGCGGGAGAGACCTACGAGCAGTACTTC	CATRRAGETYEQYF
TRBV29-1	TRBJ2-1	NA	TRBD2	TGCAGCGTTGGAAGAGGGAGGGCTTTCGGTGAGCAGTTCTTC	CSVGRGRAFGEQFF
TRBV7-2	TRBJ2-3	few	NA	TGTGCCAGCAGCTTAGGGACTAACACAGATACGCAGTATTTT	CASSLGTNTDTQYF
TRBV15	TRBJ2-7	few	NA	TGTGCCACCAGCACCAGGGTCTCCTACGAGCAGTACTTC	CATSTRVSYEQYF
TRBV25-1	TRBJ1-4	NA	TRBD1	TGTGCCAGCAGTCAGGGGGCGAATGAAAAACTGTTTTTT	CASSQGANEKLFF
TRBV9	TRBJ1-5	NA	NA	TGTGCCAGCAGCAGCGGACGCGATCAGCCCCAGCATTTT	CASSSGRDQPQHF
TRBV18	TRBJ2-7	few	TRBD1	TGTGCCAGCTCACAGGGACAGGGAGTTGGCGAGCAGTACTTC	CASSQGQGVGEQYF
TRBV5-4	TRBJ2-2	NA	NA	TGTGCCAGCAGCTTGGCGACAGAGAACACCGGGGAGCTGTTTTTT	CASSLATENTGELFF
TRBV9	TRBJ1-1	NA	TRBD1	TGTGCCAGCAGCGTAGCCGTGACAGGGGTGACTGAAGCTTTCTTT	CASSVAVTGVTEAFF
TRBV15	TRBJ2-1	few	TRBD2	TGTGCCACCAGCAGAGTCTTGGCGGGAGGGCAGTTCTTC	CATSRVLAGGQFF
TRBV25-1	TRBJ2-7	NA	NA	TGTGCCAGCAGTACCAACACGGGAGACGAGCAGTACTTC	CASSTNTGDEQYF
TRBV28	TRBJ2-7	NA	TRBD1	TGTGCCAGCAGCTTGGACAGGGTCGAGCAGTACTTC	CASSLDRVEQYF
TRBV28	TRBJ2-7	NA	TRBD2	TGTGCCAGCAGTTGGCGGGGGACCGCGCAGTACTTC	CASSWRGTAQYF
TRBV2	TRBJ2-7	NA	NA	TGTGCCAGCGCACGAAGCGCTAGTCTCTCCATCTACGAGCAGTACTTC	CASARSASLSIYEQYF
TRBV10-3	TRBJ1-1	NA	NA	TGTGCCATCAGTGAGTCGCAGGGGAGTTGGGCTGAAGCTTTCTTT	CAISESQGSWAEAFF
TRBV6-6	TRBJ2-3	few	TRBD2	TGTGCCAGCAGTTTCGATAGCGGGATGGGCACAGATACGCAGTATTTT	CASSFDSGMGTDTQYF
TRBV4-1	TRBJ2-1	NA	NA	TGCGCCAGCAGCCACGGGGACTCCCACCGACAGTTCTTC	CASSHGDSHRQFF
TRBV7-9	TRBJ1-4	few	NA	TGTGCCAGCAGCCCCGGTGTGGCTAATGAAAAACTGTTTTTT	CASSPGVANEKLFF
TRBV19	TRBJ1-1	NA	NA	TGTGCCAGTAGTAGGGCGTCTGAAGCTTTCTTT	CASSRASEAFF
TRBV15	TRBJ1-5	NA	NA	TGTGCCACCAGCAGAAAACGGACCCTGGACAGCGACAATCAGCCCCAGCATTTT	CATSRKRTLDSDNQPQHF
TRBV6-1	TRBJ2-7	NA	NA	TGTGCCAGCAGTGAATCCGGGTTTATCTCCTACGAGCAGTACTTC	CASSESGFISYEQYF
TRBV4-2	TRBJ1-2	NA	NA	TGTGCCAGCAGCCAAGATGGGGTTACAGGAAACTATGGCTACACCTTC	CASSQDGVTGNYGYTF
TRBV29-1	TRBJ2-5	NA	TRBD1	TGCAGCGTCAGCGGACAGGGGGTGCGAGAGACCCAGTACTTC	CSVSGQGVRETQYF
TRBV30	TRBJ1-2	few	TRBD1	TGTGCCTGGACCCAAGACAGGGCGCATGGCTACACCTTC	CAWTQDRAHGYTF
TRBV28	TRBJ2-2	few	NA	TGTGCCAGCAGAGATAGGGGGAGGAACACCGGGGAGCTGTTTTTT	CASRDRGRNTGELFF
TRBV28	TRBJ1-5	NA	NA	TGTGCCAGCAGTTTATCTGGGCCAGGTGGGAATCAGCCCCAGCATTTT	CASSLSGPGGNQPQHF
TRBV18	TRBJ1-2	NA	TRBD1	TGTGCCAGCTCACCAGGGACAGCAGAAAGTAACTATGGCTACACCTTC	CASSPGTAESNYGYTF
TRBV7-2	TRBJ2-1	NA	NA	TGTGCCAGCAGCCGACGGAGCAATGAGCAGTTCTTC	CASSRRSNEQFF
TRBV6-1	TRBJ1-5	few	NA	TGTGCCAGCAGTGAAGTCGGGGGGACTCAGCCCCAGCATTTT	CASSEVGGTQPQHF
TRBV5-1	TRBJ1-1	NA	TRBD1	TGCGCCAGCAGCTGGACAGGTGCGAACACTGAAGCTTTCTTT	CASSWTGANTEAFF
TRBV19	TRBJ1-5	NA	NA	TGTGCCAGTAGTATTTACTGGGGCCAGCCCCAGCATTTT	CASSIYWGQPQHF
TRBV18	TRBJ2-7	NA	NA	TGTGCCAGCTCACCACGTGATGCAGGGGTCTACGAGCAGTACTTC	CASSPRDAGVYEQYF
TRBV14	TRBJ2-3	NA	TRBD2	TGTGCCAGCAGCCGCTTGGTGGGACTAGCGTATACCTCCACAGATACGCAGTATTTT	CASSRLVGLAYTSTDTQYF
TRBV6-5	TRBJ2-7	NA	TRBD2	TGTGCCAGCAACAGACCGGGACTAGCGGACTACGAGCAGTACTTC	CASNRPGLADYEQYF
TRBV30	TRBJ2-5	NA	NA	TGTGCCTGGAGTGTGGGGGGACAAGAGACCCAGTACTTC	CAWSVGGQETQYF
TRBV29-1	TRBJ2-1	NA	TRBD1	TGCAGCGCAGACAGGGGGCATTACAATGAGCAGTTCTTC	CSADRGHYNEQFF
TRBV28	TRBJ2-6	NA	NA	TGTGCCAGCACCCTCTCTGGGGCCAACGTCCTGACTTTC	CASTLSGANVLTF
TRBV28	TRBJ2-1	few	TRBD2	TGTGCCAGCAGTCCTAGCGGGAGGGCCTACAATGAGCAGTTCTTC	CASSPSGRAYNEQFF
TRBV5-4	TRBJ2-7	NA	NA	TGTGCCAGCAGCTTAAAATCGGGTAGTGACGAGCAGTACTTC	CASSLKSGSDEQYF
TRBV5-1	TRBJ2-7	NA	NA	TGCGCCAGCAGCTTCGCACAGGGAATGCACGAGCAGTACTTC	CASSFAQGMHEQYF
TRBV14	TRBJ2-3	few	NA	TGTGCCAGCAGCCATATACAGGGTGCCACAGATACGCAGTATTTT	CASSHIQGATDTQYF
TRBV5-6	TRBJ2-5	NA	TRBD1	TGTGCCAGCAGCACGGGACAGGTCCAAGAGACCCAGTACTTC	CASSTGQVQETQYF
TRBV30	TRBJ2-7	once	NA	TGTGCCTGGAGTGTAGAGGCGGACGAGCAGTACTTC	CAWSVEADEQYF
TRBV4-2	TRBJ2-6	few	TRBD1	TGTGCCAGCAGCTCCCGGACAGGGGCTGGGGCCAACGTCCTGACTTTC	CASSSRTGAGANVLTF
TRBV7-9	TRBJ2-3	NA	NA	TGTGCCAGCAGCTTTGGACAGCCTAGCACAGATACGCAGTATTTT	CASSFGQPSTDTQYF
TRBV21-1	TRBJ2-1	NA	NA	TGTGCCAGCAGCCAAGAAGCGGGAGAGGTAAATGAGCAGTTCTTC	CASSQEAGEVNEQFF
TRBV6-1	TRBJ2-7	few	TRBD2	TGTGCCAGCAGGCTAGCGGGAGTTGCCGAGCAGTACTTC	CASRLAGVAEQYF